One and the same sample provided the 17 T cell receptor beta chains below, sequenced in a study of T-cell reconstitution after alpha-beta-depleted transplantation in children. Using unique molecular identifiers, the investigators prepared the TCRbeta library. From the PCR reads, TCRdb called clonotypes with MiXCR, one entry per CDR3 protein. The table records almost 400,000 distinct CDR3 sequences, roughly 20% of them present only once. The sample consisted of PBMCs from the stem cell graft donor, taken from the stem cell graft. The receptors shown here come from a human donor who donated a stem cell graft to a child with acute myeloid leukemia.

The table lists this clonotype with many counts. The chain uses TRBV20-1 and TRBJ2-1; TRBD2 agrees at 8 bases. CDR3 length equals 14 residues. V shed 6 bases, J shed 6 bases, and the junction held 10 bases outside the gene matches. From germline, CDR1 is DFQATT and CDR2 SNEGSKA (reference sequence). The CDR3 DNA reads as TGCAGTGCCACCAACGGACTAGCAGCCAATGAGCAGTTCTTC. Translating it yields CSATNGLAANEQFF.

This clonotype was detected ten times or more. In DNA form, the CDR3 reads TGTGCCAGCACCTCTTGGGGTGGCCGGGCTCAGCCCCAGCATTTT. Translating it yields CASTSWGGRAQPQHF. The rearrangement uses TRBV12-3 or TRBV12-4 and TRBJ1-5; D is ambiguous. V dropped 7 bases and J dropped 6 bases, with 19 bases sitting between them. This CDR3 spans 15 amino acids.

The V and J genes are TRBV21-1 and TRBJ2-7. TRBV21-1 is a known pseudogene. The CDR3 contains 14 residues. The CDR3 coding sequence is TGTGCCAGCAGCAAAGGGAGCTTCTCCTACGAGCAGTACTTC. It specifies CASSKGSFSYEQYF.

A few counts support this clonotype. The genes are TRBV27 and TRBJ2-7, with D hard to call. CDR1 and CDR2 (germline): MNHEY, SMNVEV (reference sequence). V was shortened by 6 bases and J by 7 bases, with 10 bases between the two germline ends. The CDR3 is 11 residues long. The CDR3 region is CASSTLGEQYF. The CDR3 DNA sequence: TGTGCCAGCAGCACCCTTGGAGAGCAGTACTTC.

CDR3 sequence reads: CASSWDQGPLTF. The CDR3 region has the DNA TGTGCCAGCAGCTGGGATCAGGGCCCCCTTACCTTC. The J gene is TRBJ1-2, the V gene TRBV7-2; possible D gene TRBD1, 5 bases. CDR1 SGHTA and CDR2 FQGNSA come from the germline V gene. The CDR3 has 12 residues. V was shortened by 4 bases and J by 14 bases, with 17 bases between the two germline ends. The complete variable domain, with remaining parts taken from reference TRBV7-2 and TRBJ1-2, reads GAGVSQSPSNKVTEKGKDVELRCDPISGHTALYWYRQSLGQGLEFLIYFQGNSAPDKSGLPSDRFSAERTGGSVSTLTIQRTQQEDSAVYLCASSWDQGPLTFGSGTRLTVV.

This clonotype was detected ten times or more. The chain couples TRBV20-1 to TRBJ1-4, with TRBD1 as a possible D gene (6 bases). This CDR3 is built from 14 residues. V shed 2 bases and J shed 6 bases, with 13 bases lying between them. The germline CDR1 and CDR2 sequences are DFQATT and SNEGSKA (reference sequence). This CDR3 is CSARKVAGDEKLFF. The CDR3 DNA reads TGCAGTGCTAGAAAGGTCGCAGGGGATGAAAAACTGTTTTTT.

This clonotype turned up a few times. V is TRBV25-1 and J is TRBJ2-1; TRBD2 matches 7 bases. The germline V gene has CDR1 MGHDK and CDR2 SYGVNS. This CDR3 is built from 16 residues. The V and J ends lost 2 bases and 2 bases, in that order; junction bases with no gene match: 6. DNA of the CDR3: TGTGCCAGCAGTGAAACTACTAGCGTAACCTACAATGAGCAGTTCTTC. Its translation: CASSETTSVTYNEQFF. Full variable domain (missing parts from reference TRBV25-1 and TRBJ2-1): EADIYQTPRYLVIGTGKKITLECSQTMGHDKMYWYQQDPGMELHLIHYSYGVNSTEKGDLSSESTVSRIRTEHFPLTLESARPSHTSQYLCASSETTSVTYNEQFFGPGTRLTVL.

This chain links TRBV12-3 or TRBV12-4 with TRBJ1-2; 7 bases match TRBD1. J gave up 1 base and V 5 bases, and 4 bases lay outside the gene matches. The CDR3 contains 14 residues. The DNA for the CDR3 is TGTGCCAGCAGTCCCAGGGGGGGTAACTATGGCTACACCTTC. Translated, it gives CASSPRGGNYGYTF.

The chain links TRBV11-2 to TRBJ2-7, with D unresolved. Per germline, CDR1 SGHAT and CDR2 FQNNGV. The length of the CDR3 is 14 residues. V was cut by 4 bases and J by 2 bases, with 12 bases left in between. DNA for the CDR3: TGTGCCAGCAGCTCCCTGAGACGGCCCTACGAGCAGTACTTC. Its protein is CASSSLRRPYEQYF.

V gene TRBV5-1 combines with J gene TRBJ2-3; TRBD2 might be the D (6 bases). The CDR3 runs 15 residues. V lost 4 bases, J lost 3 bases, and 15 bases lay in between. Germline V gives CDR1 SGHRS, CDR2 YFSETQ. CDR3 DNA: TGCGCCAGCAGCGCCGGGACTCACCAAACAGATACGCAGTATTTT. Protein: CASSAGTHQTDTQYF. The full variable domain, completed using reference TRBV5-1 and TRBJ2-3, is KAGVTQTPRYLIKTRGQQVTLSCSPISGHRSVSWYQQTPGQGLQFLFEYFSETQRNKGNFPGRFSGRQFSNSRSEMNVSTLELGDSALYLCASSAGTHQTDTQYFGPGTRLTVL.

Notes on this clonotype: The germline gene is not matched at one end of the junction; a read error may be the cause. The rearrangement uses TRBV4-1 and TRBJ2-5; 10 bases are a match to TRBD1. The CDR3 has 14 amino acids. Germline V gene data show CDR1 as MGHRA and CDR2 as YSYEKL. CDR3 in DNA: TGCGCCAGCAGCCAAGGACAGGGGGCGGGTCGGATGGACTTC. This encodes CASSQGQGAGRMDF.

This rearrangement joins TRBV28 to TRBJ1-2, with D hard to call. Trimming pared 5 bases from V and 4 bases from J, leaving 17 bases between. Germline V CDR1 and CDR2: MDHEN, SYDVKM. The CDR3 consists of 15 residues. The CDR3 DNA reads TGTGCCAGCAGTGTGCTTTATGCTAACTCCTATGGCTACACCTTC. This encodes CASSVLYANSYGYTF.

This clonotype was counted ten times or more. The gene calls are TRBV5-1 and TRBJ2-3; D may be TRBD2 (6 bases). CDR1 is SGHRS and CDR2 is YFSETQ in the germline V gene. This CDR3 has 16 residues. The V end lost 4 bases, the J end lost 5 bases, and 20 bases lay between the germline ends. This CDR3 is CASSPLPPGVGDTQYF. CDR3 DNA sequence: TGCGCCAGCAGCCCACTTCCCCCGGGAGTAGGAGATACGCAGTATTTT.

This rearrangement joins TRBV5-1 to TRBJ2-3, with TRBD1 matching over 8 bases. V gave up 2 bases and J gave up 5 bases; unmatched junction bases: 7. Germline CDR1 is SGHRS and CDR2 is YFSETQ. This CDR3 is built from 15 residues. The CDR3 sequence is CASSLGQGSKDTQYF. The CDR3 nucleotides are TGCGCCAGCAGCTTAGGACAGGGTTCTAAAGATACGCAGTATTTT.

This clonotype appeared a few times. The CDR3, as DNA: TGTGCCAGCAGCTTAGGACAGCCTGAAGCTTTCTTT. It encodes CASSLGQPEAFF. This chain connects TRBV7-2 to TRBJ1-1; maybe TRBD1 (5 bases). Trimming removed 1 base at V and 6 bases at J, with 6 bases between. The germline V gene encodes CDR1 SGHTA and CDR2 FQGNSA. The CDR3 covers 12 residues.

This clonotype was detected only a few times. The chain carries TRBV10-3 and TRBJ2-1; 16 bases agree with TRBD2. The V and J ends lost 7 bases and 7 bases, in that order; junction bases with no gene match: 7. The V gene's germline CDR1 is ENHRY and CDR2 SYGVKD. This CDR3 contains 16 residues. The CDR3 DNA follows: TGTGCCATCACTCAAAAGGGACTAGCGGGAGGGAATGAGCAGTTCTTC. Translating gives CAITQKGLAGGNEQFF.

CDR3 sequence: CASRNPGQASYEQYF. The CDR3 bases are TGTGCCAGCAGGAACCCGGGACAGGCTTCCTACGAGCAGTACTTC. The chain couples TRBV6-1 to TRBJ2-7, with 8 bases identical to TRBD1. There are 15 residues in the CDR3. CDR1 is MNHNS, CDR2 SASEGT, per germline. Germline trimming cut 6 bases from V and 1 base from J; bases unmatched to any gene: 8.